The source of this T cell receptor beta chain is a study of T cell changes during pregnancy in multiple sclerosis. The CDR3 is 18 residues long. The germline V gene encodes CDR1 LNHDA and CDR2 SQIVND (reference sequence). The J segment lost 8 bases and the V segment lost 0 bases, leaving 14 bases of the junction unmatched. Sequencing used immunoSEQ multiplex PCR; TCRdb keeps in-frame clones, though not all of them. Seen here are about 63,000 clones, around 93% observed once, and the top ten hold approximately 3.3%. The J gene is TRBJ2-1, the V gene TRBV19; TRBD1 matches 9 bases. Here the sequenced sample was CD8+ T cells from peripheral blood mononuclear cells, taken in the second trimester of pregnancy. The receptor comes from a female donor with multiple sclerosis, enrolled in a pregnancy study. The CDR3 spells CASSIDRTGVPLRDEQFF. The CDR3 region has the DNA TGTGCCAGTAGTATAGATCGGACAGGGGTACCCCTACGCGATGAGCAGTTCTTC. The variable domain in full, completed from reference TRBV19 and TRBJ2-1, reads DGGITQSPKYLFRKEGQNVTLSCEQNLNHDAMYWYRQDPGQGLRLIYYSQIVNDFQKGDIAEGYSVSREKKESFPLTVTSAQKNPTAFYLCASSIDRTGVPLRDEQFFGPGTRLTVL.